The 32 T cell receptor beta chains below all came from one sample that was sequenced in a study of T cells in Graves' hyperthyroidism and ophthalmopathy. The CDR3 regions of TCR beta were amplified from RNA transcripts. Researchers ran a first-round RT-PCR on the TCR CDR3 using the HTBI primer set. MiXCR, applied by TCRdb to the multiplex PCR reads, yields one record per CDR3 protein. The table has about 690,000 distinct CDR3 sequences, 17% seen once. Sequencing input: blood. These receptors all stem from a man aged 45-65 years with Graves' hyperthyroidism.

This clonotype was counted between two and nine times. The CDR3: CATRDDMNTEAFF. The CDR3 nucleotides are TGTGCCACCAGGGACGACATGAACACTGAAGCTTTCTTT. V gene TRBV27 combines with J gene TRBJ1-1; TRBD1 might be the D (5 bases). Trimming removed 10 bases from V and 0 bases from J, with 12 bases in between. Per the germline V gene, CDR1 is MNHEY and CDR2 is SMNVEV (reference sequence). The CDR3 loop spans 13 amino acids.

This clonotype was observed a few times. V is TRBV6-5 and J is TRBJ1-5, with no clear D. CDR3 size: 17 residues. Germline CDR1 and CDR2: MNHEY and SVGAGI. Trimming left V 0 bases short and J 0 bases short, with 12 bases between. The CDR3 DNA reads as TGTGCCAGCAGTTACTCGAGGTCGGCAGATAGCAATCAGCCCCAGCATTTT. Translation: CASSYSRSADSNQPQHF.

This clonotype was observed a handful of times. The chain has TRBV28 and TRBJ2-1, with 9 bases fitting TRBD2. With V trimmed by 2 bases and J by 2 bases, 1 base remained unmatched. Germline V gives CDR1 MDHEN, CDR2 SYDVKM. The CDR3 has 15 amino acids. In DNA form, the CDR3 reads TGTGCCAGCAGTTTAAGCGGGAGGCCCTACAATGAGCAGTTCTTC. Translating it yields CASSLSGRPYNEQFF.

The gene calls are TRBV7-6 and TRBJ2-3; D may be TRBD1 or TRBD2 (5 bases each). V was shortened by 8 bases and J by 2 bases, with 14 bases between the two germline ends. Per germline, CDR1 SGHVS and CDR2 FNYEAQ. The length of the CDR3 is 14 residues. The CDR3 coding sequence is TGTGCCAGCCAGGGCGGACTCGTCACAGATACGCAGTATTTT. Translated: CASQGGLVTDTQYF. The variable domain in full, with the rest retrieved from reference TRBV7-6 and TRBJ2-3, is GAGVSQSPRYKVTKRGQDVALRCDPISGHVSLYWYRQALGQGPEFLTYFNYEAQQDKSGLPNDRFSAERPEGSISTLTIQRTEQRDSAMYRCASQGGLVTDTQYFGPGTRLTVL.

CDR3 sequence (DNA): TGTGCCAGCAGCTTAGAGGGGCCCTTGAGGGGGTACTACAATGAGCAGTTCTTC. The encoded protein is CASSLEGPLRGYYNEQFF. The chain links TRBV11-3 to TRBJ2-1, with a tentative D call TRBD1 (6 bases). Germline V CDR1 and CDR2: SGHNT, YENEEA. This CDR3 has 18 residues. Trimming pared 0 bases from V and 3 bases from J, leaving 18 bases between.

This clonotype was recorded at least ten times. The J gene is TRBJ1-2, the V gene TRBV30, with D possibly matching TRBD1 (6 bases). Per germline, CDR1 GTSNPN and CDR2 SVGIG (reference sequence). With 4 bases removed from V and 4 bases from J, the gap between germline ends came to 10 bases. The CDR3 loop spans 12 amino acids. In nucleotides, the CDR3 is TGTGCCTGGAAGGGGGACATCTATGGCTACACCTTC. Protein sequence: CAWKGDIYGYTF.

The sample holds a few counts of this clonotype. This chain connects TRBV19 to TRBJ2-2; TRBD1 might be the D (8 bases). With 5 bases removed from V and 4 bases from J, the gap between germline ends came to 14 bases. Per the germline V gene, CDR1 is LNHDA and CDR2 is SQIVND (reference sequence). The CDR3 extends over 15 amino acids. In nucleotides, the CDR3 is TGTGCCAGTAGTGTACAGGGGGGGTTCACCGGGGAGCTGTTTTTT. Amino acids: CASSVQGGFTGELFF.

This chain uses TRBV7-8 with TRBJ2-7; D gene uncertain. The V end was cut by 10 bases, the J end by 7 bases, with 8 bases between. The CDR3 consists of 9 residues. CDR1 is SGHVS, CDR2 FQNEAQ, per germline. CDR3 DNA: TGTGCCACTTTTCGTGAGCAGTACTTC. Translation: CATFREQYF.

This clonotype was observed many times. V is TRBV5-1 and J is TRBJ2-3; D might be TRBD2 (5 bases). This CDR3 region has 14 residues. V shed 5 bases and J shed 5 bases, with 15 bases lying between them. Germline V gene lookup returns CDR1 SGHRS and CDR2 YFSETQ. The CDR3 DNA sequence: TGCGCCAGCAGTTCGCCATCCGGGGAAGATACGCAGTATTTT. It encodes CASSSPSGEDTQYF.

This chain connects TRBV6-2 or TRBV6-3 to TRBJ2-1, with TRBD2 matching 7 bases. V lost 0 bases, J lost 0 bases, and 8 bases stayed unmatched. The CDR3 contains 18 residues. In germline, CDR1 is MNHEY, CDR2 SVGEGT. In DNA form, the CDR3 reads TGTGCCAGCAGTTACTCGGCTAGCGGTAGCAGCTCCTACAATGAGCAGTTCTTC. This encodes CASSYSASGSSSYNEQFF.

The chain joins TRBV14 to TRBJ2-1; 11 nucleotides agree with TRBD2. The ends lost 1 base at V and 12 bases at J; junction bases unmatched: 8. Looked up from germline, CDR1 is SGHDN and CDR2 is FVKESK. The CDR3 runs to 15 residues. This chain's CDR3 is CASSQAQLAGVRQFF. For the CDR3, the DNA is TGTGCCAGCAGCCAAGCCCAACTAGCGGGAGTTCGGCAGTTCTTC.

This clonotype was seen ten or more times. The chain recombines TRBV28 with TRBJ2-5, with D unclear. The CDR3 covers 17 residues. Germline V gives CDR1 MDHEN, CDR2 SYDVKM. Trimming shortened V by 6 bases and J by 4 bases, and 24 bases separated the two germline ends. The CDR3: CASRRDGRPNRVETQYF. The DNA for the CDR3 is TGTGCCAGCAGAAGAGACGGTCGGCCGAATCGGGTAGAGACCCAGTACTTC.

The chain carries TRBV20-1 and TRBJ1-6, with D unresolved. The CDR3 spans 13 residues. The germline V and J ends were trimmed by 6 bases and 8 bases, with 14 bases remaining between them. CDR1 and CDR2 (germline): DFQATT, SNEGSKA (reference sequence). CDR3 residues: CSALGFGDSPLHF. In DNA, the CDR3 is TGCAGTGCGCTTGGGTTTGGGGATTCACCCCTCCACTTT.

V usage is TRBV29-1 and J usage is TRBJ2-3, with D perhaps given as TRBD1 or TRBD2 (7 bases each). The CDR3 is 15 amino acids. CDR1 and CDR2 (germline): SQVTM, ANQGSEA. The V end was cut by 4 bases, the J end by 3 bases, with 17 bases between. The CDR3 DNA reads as TGCAGCGTTGGAAAGCAGGGGGGGCTAACAGATACGCAGTATTTT. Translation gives CSVGKQGGLTDTQYF.

The CDR3 DNA reads as TGCAGTGCTAGCCTTCTAAGGGCGGGTGAGCAGTTCTTC. This gives the protein CSASLLRAGEQFF. The chain has TRBV20-1 and TRBJ2-1, with a possible D match to TRBD2 (5 bases). CDR1 is DFQATT and CDR2 is SNEGSKA in the germline V gene (reference sequence). There are 13 residues in the CDR3. V lost 3 bases to trimming and J lost 9 bases, with 15 bases between them.

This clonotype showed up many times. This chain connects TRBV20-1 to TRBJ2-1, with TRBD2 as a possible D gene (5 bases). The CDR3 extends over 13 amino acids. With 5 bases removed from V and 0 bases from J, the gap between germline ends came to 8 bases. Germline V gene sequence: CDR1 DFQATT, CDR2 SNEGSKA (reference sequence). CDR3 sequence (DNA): TGCAGTGCTGACGGGAACTCCTACAATGAGCAGTTCTTC. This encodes CSADGNSYNEQFF.

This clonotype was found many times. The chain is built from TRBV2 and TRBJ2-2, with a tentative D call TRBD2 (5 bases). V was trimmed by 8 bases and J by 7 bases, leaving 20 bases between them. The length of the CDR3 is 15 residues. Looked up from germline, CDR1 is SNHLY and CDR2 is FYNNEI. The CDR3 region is CASRHSGLSIGELFF. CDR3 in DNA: TGTGCCAGCCGGCACAGCGGACTCTCTATCGGGGAGCTGTTTTTT.

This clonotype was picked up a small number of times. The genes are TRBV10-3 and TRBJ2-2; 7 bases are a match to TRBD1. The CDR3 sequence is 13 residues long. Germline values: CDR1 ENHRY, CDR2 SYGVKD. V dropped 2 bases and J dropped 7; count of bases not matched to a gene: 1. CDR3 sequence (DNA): TGTGCCATCAGTGAGACAGGGGTCGGGGAGCTGTTTTTT. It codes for CAISETGVGELFF.

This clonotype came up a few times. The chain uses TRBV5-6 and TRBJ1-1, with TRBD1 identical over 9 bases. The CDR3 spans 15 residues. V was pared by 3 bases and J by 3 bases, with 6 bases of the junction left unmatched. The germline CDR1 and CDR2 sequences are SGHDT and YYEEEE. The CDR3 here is CASSWGQGTDTEAFF. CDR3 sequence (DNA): TGTGCCAGCAGCTGGGGACAGGGTACGGACACTGAAGCTTTCTTT.

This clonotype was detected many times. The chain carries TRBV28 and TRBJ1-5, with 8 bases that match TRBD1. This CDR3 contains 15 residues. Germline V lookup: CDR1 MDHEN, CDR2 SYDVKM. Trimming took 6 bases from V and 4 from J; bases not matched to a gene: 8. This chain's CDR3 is CASRDGQGSNQPQHF. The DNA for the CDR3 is TGTGCCAGCAGAGATGGACAGGGTTCAAATCAGCCCCAGCATTTT. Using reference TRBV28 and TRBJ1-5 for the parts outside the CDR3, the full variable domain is DVKVTQSSRYLVKRTGEKVFLECVQDMDHENMFWYRQDPGLGLRLIYFSYDVKMKEKGDIPEGYSVSREKKERFSLILESASTNQTSMYLCASRDGQGSNQPQHFGDGTRLSIL.

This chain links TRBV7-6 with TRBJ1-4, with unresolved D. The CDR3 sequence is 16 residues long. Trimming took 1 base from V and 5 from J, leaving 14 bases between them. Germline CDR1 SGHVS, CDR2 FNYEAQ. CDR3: CASSLDRSGKNEKLFF. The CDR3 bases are TGTGCCAGCAGCTTAGATCGGTCGGGGAAGAATGAAAAACTGTTTTTT.

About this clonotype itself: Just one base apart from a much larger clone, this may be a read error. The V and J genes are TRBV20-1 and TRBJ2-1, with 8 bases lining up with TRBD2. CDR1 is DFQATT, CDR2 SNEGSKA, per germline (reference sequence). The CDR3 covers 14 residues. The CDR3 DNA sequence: TGCAGCGTTCTTTCGGGACTAGGGGTCAATGAGCAGCTCTTC. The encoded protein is CSVLSGLGVNEQLF.

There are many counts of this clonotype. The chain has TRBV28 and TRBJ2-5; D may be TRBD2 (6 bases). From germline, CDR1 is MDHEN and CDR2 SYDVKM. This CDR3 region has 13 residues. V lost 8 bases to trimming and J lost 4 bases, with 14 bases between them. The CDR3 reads CASATGVGETQYF. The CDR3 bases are TGTGCCAGCGCCACGGGGGTTGGAGAGACCCAGTACTTC.

The CDR3 DNA reads as TGCAGTGCTAGAGTACAGCCGAACACTGAAGCTTTCTTT. It yields the protein CSARVQPNTEAFF. This chain uses TRBV20-1 with TRBJ1-1; D remains unclear. V lost 1 base and J 1 base, leaving 7 bases between the germline ends. CDR1 and CDR2 (germline): DFQATT, SNEGSKA (reference sequence). The CDR3 runs to 13 residues.

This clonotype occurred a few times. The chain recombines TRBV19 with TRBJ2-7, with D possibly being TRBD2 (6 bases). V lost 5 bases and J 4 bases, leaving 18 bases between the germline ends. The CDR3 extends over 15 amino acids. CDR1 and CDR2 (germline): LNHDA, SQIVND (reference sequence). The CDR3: CASSPRAGSAYEQYF. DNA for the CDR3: TGTGCCAGTAGTCCAAGGGCGGGATCGGCTTACGAGCAGTACTTC.

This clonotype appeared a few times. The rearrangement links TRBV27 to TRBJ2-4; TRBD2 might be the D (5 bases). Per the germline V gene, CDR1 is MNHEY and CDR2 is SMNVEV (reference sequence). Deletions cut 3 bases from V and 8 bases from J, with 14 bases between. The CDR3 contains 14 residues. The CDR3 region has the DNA TGTGCCAGCAGTTTGGCGGACTCGCCGGACATTCAGTACTTC. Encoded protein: CASSLADSPDIQYF.

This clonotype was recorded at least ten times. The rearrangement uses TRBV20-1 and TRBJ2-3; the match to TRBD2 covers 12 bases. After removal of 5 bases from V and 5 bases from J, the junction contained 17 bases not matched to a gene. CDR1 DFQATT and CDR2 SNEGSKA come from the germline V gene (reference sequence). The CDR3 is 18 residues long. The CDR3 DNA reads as TGCAGTGCTGCCCCCCTAGCGGGAGGGCCAAGTTTAGTAGATACGCAGTATTTT. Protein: CSAAPLAGGPSLVDTQYF.

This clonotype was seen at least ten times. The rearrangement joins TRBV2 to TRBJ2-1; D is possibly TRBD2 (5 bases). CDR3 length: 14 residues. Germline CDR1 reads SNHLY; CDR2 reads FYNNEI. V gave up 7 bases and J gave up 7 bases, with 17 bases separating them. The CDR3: CASMETAGVNEQFF. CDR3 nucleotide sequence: TGTGCCAGCATGGAGACGGCGGGTGTGAATGAGCAGTTCTTC.

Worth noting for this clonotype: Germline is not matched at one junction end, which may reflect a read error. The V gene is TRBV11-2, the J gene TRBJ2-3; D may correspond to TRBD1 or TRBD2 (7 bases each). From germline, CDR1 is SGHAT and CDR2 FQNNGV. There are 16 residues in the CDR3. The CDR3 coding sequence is TGTGCCAGCAGCAGTGCTAGCGGCCCTGGGACAGATACGCAGTGTTTT. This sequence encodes CASSSASGPGTDTQCF.

CDR3 sequence reads: CASSSSGRGFKNIQYF. The CDR3 region has the DNA TGTGCCAGCAGCTCTAGCGGGAGGGGATTCAAAAACATTCAGTACTTC. The rearrangement joins TRBV7-9 to TRBJ2-4; TRBD2 matches 12 bases. The germline CDR1 and CDR2 sequences are SEHNR and FQNEAQ (reference sequence). J was trimmed by 3 bases and V by 4 bases; bases with no gene match: 4. This CDR3 is 16 amino acids long.

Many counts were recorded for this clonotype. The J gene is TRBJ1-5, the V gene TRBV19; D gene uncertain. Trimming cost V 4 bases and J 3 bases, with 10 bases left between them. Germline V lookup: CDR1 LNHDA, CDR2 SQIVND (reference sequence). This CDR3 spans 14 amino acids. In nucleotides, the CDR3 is TGTGCCAGTAGTACCAGAGGGCTCAATCAGCCCCAGCATTTT. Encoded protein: CASSTRGLNQPQHF.

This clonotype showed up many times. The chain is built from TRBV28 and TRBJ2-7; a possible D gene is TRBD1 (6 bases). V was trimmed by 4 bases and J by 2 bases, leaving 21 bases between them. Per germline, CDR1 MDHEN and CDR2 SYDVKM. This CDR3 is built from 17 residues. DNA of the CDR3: TGTGCCAGCAGTTCTGAAAGGGGGAGTTTCTGGGCCTACGAGCAGTACTTC. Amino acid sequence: CASSSERGSFWAYEQYF.